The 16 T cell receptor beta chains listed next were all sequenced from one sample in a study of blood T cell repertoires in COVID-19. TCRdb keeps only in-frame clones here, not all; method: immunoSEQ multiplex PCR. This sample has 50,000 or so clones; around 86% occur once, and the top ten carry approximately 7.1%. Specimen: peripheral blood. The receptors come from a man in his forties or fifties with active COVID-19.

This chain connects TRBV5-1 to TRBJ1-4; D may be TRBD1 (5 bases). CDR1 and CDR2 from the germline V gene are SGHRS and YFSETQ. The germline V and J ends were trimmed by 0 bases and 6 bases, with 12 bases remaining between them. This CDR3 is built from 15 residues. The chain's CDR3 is CASSLGYGGDEKLFF. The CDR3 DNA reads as TGCGCCAGCAGCTTGGGATACGGGGGGGATGAAAAACTGTTTTTT.

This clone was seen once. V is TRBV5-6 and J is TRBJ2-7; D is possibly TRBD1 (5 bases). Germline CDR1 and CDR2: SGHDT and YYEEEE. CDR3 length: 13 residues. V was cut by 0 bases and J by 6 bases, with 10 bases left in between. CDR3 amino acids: CASSLVSRAEQYF. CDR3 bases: TGTGCCAGCAGCTTGGTCAGCAGGGCCGAGCAGTACTTC.

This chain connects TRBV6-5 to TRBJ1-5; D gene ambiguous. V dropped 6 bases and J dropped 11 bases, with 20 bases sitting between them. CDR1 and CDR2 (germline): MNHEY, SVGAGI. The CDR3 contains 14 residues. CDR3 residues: CASSRGQPGVAQHF. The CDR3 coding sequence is TGTGCCAGCAGCCGAGGGCAGCCCGGGGTTGCCCAGCATTTT.

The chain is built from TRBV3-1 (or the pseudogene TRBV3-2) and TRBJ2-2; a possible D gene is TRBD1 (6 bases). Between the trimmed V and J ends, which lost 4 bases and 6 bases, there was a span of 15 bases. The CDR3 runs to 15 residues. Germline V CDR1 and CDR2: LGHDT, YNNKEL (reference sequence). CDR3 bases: TGTGCCAGCAGCCGGACGATAGGGGGTCCCGGGGAGCTGTTTTTT. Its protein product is CASSRTIGGPGELFF.

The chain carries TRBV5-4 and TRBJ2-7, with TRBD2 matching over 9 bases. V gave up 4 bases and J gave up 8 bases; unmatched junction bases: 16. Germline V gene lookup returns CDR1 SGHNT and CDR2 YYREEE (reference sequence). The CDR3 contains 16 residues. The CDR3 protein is CASSLSSHLAGEKQYF. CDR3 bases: TGTGCCAGCAGCCTATCATCCCATTTAGCGGGGGAAAAGCAGTACTTC.

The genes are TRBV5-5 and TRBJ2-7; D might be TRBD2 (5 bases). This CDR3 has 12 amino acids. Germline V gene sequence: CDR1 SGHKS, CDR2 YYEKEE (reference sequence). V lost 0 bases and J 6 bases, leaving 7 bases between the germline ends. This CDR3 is CASSLGGPEQYF. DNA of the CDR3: TGTGCCAGCAGCTTGGGAGGGCCCGAGCAGTACTTC.

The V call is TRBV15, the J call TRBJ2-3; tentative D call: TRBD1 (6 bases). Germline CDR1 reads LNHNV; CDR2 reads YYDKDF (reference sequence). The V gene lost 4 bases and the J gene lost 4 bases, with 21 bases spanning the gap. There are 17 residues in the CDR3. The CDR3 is CATSTRTGLRGADTQYF. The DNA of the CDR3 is TGTGCCACCAGCACACGGACGGGTCTCAGGGGCGCAGATACGCAGTATTTT.

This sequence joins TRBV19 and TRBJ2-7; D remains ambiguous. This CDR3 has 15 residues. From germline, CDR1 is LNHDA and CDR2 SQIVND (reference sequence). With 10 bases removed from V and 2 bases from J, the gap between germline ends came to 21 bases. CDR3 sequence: CATRWKGDTAYEQYF. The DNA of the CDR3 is TGTGCCACTCGATGGAAAGGTGACACCGCCTACGAGCAGTACTTC.

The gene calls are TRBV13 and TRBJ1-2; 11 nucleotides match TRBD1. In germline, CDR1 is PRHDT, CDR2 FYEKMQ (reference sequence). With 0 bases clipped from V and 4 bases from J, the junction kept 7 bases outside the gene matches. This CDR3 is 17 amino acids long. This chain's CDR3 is CASSLGRLGQGGYGYTF. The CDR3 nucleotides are TGTGCCAGCAGCTTAGGTCGTTTGGGACAGGGGGGCTATGGCTACACCTTC.

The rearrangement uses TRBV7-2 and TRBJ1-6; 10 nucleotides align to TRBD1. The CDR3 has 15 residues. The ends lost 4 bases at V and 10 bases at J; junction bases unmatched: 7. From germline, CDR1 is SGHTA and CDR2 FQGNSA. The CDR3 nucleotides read TGTGCCAGCAGCTCAGGAGGGACAGGGGAGTCACCCCTCCACTTT. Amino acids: CASSSGGTGESPLHF.

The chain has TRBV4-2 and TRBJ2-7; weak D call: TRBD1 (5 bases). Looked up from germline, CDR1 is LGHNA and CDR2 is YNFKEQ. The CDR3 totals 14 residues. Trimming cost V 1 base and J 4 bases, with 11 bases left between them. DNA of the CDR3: TGTGCCAGCAGCCAAGTATATACAGGATACGAGCAGTACTTC. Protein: CASSQVYTGYEQYF.

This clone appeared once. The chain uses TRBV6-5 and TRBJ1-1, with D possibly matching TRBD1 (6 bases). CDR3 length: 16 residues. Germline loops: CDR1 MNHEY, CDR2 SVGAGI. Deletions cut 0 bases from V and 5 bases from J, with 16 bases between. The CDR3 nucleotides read TGTGCCAGCAGTTACTCGATTCCAGGGGCCGGGACTGAAGCTTTCTTT. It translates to CASSYSIPGAGTEAFF.

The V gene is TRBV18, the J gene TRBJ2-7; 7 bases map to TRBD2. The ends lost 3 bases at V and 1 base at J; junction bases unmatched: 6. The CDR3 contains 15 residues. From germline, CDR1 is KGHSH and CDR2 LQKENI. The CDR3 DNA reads TGTGCCAGCTCACCGCGCGGGGGACCTTCCTACGAGCAGTACTTC. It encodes CASSPRGGPSYEQYF.

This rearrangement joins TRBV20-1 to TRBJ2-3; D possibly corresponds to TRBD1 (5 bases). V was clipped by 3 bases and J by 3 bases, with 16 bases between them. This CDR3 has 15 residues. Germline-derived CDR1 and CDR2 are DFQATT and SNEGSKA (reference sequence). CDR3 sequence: CSASHQYQGTDTQYF. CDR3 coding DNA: TGCAGTGCTAGTCACCAATACCAGGGAACAGATACGCAGTATTTT.

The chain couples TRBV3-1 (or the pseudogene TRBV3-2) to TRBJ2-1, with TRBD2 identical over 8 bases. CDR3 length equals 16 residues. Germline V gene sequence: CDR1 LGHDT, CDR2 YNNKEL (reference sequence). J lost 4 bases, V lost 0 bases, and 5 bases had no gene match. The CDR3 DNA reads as TGTGCCAGCAGCCAAGAAGCTCTAGCGGGTTACAATGAGCAGTTCTTC. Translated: CASSQEALAGYNEQFF.

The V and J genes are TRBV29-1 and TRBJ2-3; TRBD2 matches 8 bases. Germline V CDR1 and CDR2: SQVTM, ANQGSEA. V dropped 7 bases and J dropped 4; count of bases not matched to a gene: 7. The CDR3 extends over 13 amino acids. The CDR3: CSAVAGYPDTQYF. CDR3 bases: TGCAGCGCTGTAGCGGGATACCCAGATACGCAGTATTTT.